The present T cell receptor beta chain was sequenced within a study of blood T cell repertoires in COVID-19. Study information: The United States, Italy and Spain provided the acute and convalescent COVID-19 samples. PBMCs, B-cell-depleted T cells, or T cells provided the cDNA or gDNA that made up the material.

The CDR3 is made up of 18 amino acids. Trimming cost V 5 bases and J 1 base, with 24 bases left between them. Germline loops: CDR1 MDHEN, CDR2 SYDVKM. As handled by the study authors: Counts of nucleated cells, estimated from reference gene primer amplification, were obtained. Profiling relied on immunoSEQ multiplex PCR, and the TCRdb table lists in-frame clones only, not all of them. D and trimming were read from the DNA, whereas the V and J calls and clone size are those reported in that table. The data show under 50,000 clones, roughly 87% seen once. Sequenced input: peripheral blood. This chain uses TRBV28 with TRBJ2-7; possibly TRBD2 for D (6 bases). This clonotype was obtained from a human donor in a cohort sampled during active COVID-19. In nucleotides, the CDR3 is TGTGCCAGCAGTGGGACTCTCGGAGTAGCGGAGATATCCTACGAGCAGTACTTC. It codes for CASSGTLGVAEISYEQYF.